Each of the 10 T cell receptor beta chains below was sequenced from the same sample in a study of OX40 agonist ivuxolimab in advanced cancers. Libraries were prepared by immunoSEQ multiplex PCR; TCRdb keeps only in-frame clonotypes and omits some of them. The data hold fewer than 75,000 clones, with about 88% observed a single time. This specimen was CD4+ or CD8+ T cells sorted from blood, taken in a trial of the OX40 agonist ivuxolimab. Receptors originate from an adult with an advanced solid tumor such as melanoma, head and neck, liver or kidney cancer.

V usage is TRBV19 and J usage is TRBJ1-3; D gene ambiguous. The CDR3 extends over 15 amino acids. CDR1 and CDR2 (germline): LNHDA, SQIVND (reference sequence). The V end lost 5 bases, the J end lost 2 bases, and 13 bases lay between the germline ends. The CDR3: CASSLGSAAGNTIYF. The CDR3 coding sequence is TGTGCCAGTAGTTTGGGGTCGGCGGCTGGAAACACCATATATTTT. The whole variable domain, remainder taken from reference TRBV19 and TRBJ1-3, is DGGITQSPKYLFRKEGQNVTLSCEQNLNHDAMYWYRQDPGQGLRLIYYSQIVNDFQKGDIAEGYSVSREKKESFPLTVTSAQKNPTAFYLCASSLGSAAGNTIYFGEGSWLTVV.

The V call is TRBV30, the J call TRBJ2-5; D call uncertain. With 0 bases removed from V and 5 bases from J, the gap between germline ends came to 7 bases. The germline V gene has CDR1 GTSNPN and CDR2 SVGIG (reference sequence). This CDR3 has 12 amino acids. CDR3 DNA: TGTGCCTGGAGTGTTCAGTGGGAGACCCAGTACTTC. Translated, it gives CAWSVQWETQYF.

This chain links TRBV6-5 with TRBJ1-1; D not certain. Trimming pared 5 bases from V and 4 bases from J, leaving 5 bases between. The CDR3 consists of 11 residues. The V gene's germline CDR1 is MNHEY and CDR2 SVGAGI. DNA for the CDR3: TGTGCCAGCAGTGTAGCCACTGAAGCTTTCTTT. It is translated as CASSVATEAFF.

The genes are TRBV7-9 and TRBJ2-7; 8 bases agree with TRBD1. Germline V CDR1 and CDR2: SEHNR, FQNEAQ (reference sequence). The CDR3 loop spans 13 amino acids. V dropped 5 bases and J dropped 5; count of bases not matched to a gene: 5. CDR3 in DNA: TGTGCCAGCAGCCCACGGACAGGGAACGAGCAGTACTTC. Translation gives CASSPRTGNEQYF.

The rearrangement uses TRBV28 and TRBJ2-1; 7 bases line up with TRBD2. The germline CDR1 and CDR2 sequences are MDHEN and SYDVKM. The trim removed 2 bases at V and 2 bases at J, leaving 9 bases unmatched. The CDR3 runs 17 residues. CDR3 coding DNA: TGTGCCAGCAGTTTAGCGGGAGCGGGGTGGGCCTACAATGAGCAGTTCTTC. This sequence encodes CASSLAGAGWAYNEQFF.

The chain is built from TRBV5-4 and TRBJ2-2; 12 nucleotides line up with TRBD1. The CDR3 extends over 16 amino acids. Germline V gene sequence: CDR1 SGHNT, CDR2 YYREEE (reference sequence). V gave up 2 bases and J gave up 7 bases; unmatched junction bases: 6. The CDR3 coding sequence is TGTGCCAGCAGCTTCGCCGGGACAGGGGGCCACGGGGAGCTGTTTTTT. Protein product: CASSFAGTGGHGELFF.

The chain carries TRBV9 and TRBJ2-5; D is unresolved. V was pared by 0 bases and J by 3 bases, with 6 bases between. The CDR3 consists of 13 residues. Germline assignment: CDR1 SGDLS and CDR2 YYNGEE. CDR3 coding DNA: TGTGCCAGCAGCGTAGCTCCTGAAGAGACCCAGTACTTC. Residues: CASSVAPEETQYF. The variable domain in full, with the rest retrieved from reference TRBV9 and TRBJ2-5, is DSGVTQTPKHLITATGQRVTLRCSPRSGDLSVYWYQQSLDQGLQFLIQYYNGEERAKGNILERFSAQQFPDLHSELNLSSLELGDSALYFCASSVAPEETQYFGPGTRLLVL.

The chain couples TRBV10-3 to TRBJ1-5; tentative D call: TRBD1 (5 bases). Germline V gene data show CDR1 as ENHRY and CDR2 as SYGVKD. V shed 6 bases and J shed 6 bases, with 21 bases lying between them. The CDR3 length is 16 residues. CDR3 sequence (DNA): TGTGCCATCAGCCCCACCTCTGCGACAGCTTTTCAGCCCCAGCATTTT. Translated: CAISPTSATAFQPQHF.

This clone was picked up one time. The V call is TRBV27, the J call TRBJ2-1; D may be TRBD1 (5 bases). The V end was cut by 2 bases, the J end by 2 bases, with 7 bases between. Germline lookup yields CDR1 MNHEY and CDR2 SMNVEV (reference sequence). This CDR3 comprises 14 residues. The CDR3, as DNA: TGTGCCAGCAGTTTAGGGGCACCCTACAATGAGCAGTTCTTC. Its translation is CASSLGAPYNEQFF.

This rearrangement joins TRBV28 to TRBJ2-7; no firm D call. Germline V gene lookup returns CDR1 MDHEN and CDR2 SYDVKM. The germline V and J ends were trimmed by 3 bases and 4 bases, with 13 bases remaining between them. CDR3 length: 14 residues. This CDR3 is CASSFPRALYEQYF. Written as DNA, the CDR3 is TGTGCCAGCAGTTTCCCACGGGCCCTTTACGAGCAGTACTTC.